This T cell receptor beta chain emerged from a study of blood T cell repertoires in COVID-19. In the study overall: There were acute and convalescent COVID-19 samples, and they came from the United States, Italy and Spain. In each case, the material was cDNA or gDNA derived from T cells, B-cell-depleted T cells, or PBMCs.

The protocol was immunoSEQ multiplex PCR, while the TCRdb copy is restricted to in-frame clones and leaves out a portion. The table has fewer than 200,000 clones, about nine tenths seen once; the top ten hold approximately 24%. Deletions cut 6 bases from V and 1 base from J, with 12 bases between. The CDR3 runs 15 residues. Germline CDR1 reads MNHEY; CDR2 reads SVGAGI. V usage is TRBV6-5 and J usage is TRBJ2-2, with D maybe TRBD2 (6 bases). This clonotype was obtained from a man between 60 and 75 years old with acute or convalescent COVID-19. The sequenced sample was peripheral blood. Here the CDR3 reads CASSPPGRNTGELFF. As DNA, the CDR3 is TGTGCCAGCAGCCCCCCCGGGAGGAACACCGGGGAGCTGTTTTTT.